This entry lists 27 T cell receptor beta chains sequenced from one sample in a study of cytomegalovirus exposure and HLA in healthy donors (dated by TCRdb to between 2016 and 2019). The receptor library was made with the immunoSEQ multiplex PCR assay. For the multiplex PCR, a mixture combining 60 forward primers for TCR Vbeta segments and 13 reverse primers for TCR Jbeta segments was used. TCRdb limited this immuneACCESS table to in-frame rearrangements with V and J called. A share of clones is missing; checked studies link under half to unresolved V genes, and the rest is unexplained. The table for this sample records over 55,000 clones. Approximately 16% of the sample is held by the ten biggest clonotypes. Sequencing was performed on PBMCs. The source is a boy younger than 18 in good health and CMV-seronegative.

The chain uses TRBV11-2 and TRBJ2-1; 7 bases map to TRBD1. The V gene's germline CDR1 is SGHAT and CDR2 FQNNGV. CDR3 length: 15 amino acids. V lost 6 bases and J lost 5; bases outside the gene matches: 10. The CDR3 DNA follows: TGTGCCAGCAGACAAGCCGGGACAGTGAACAATGAGCAGTTCTTC. As protein: CASRQAGTVNNEQFF.

The chain recombines TRBV19 with TRBJ2-7, with 13 bases fitting TRBD2. The CDR3 contains 15 residues. V lost 7 bases to trimming and J lost 3 bases; unmatched junction nucleotides: 6. In germline, CDR1 is LNHDA, CDR2 SQIVND (reference sequence). CDR3 sequence: CASTRTSGSFYEQYF. In DNA form, the CDR3 reads TGTGCCAGTACCCGGACTAGCGGGAGCTTCTACGAGCAGTACTTC.

The chain has TRBV7-9 and TRBJ2-5; the D gene is possibly TRBD2 (7 bases). The CDR3 has 15 amino acids. In germline, CDR1 is SEHNR, CDR2 FQNEAQ (reference sequence). Trimming left V 5 bases short and J 5 bases short, with 18 bases between. The CDR3: CASSNTRGARETQYF. The CDR3 DNA reads as TGTGCCAGCAGCAATACACGGGGGGCGCGGGAGACCCAGTACTTC.

V is TRBV7-9 and J is TRBJ1-1, with D perhaps matching TRBD1 (6 bases). V lost 2 bases and J lost 4, with 11 bases in between. Germline V gene sequence: CDR1 SEHNR, CDR2 FQNEAQ (reference sequence). This CDR3 is 14 amino acids long. The CDR3 nucleotides read TGTGCCAGCAGCTTACCCAGCAGGGGCACTGAAGCTTTCTTT. The encoded protein is CASSLPSRGTEAFF. The variable domain in full, completed from reference TRBV7-9 and TRBJ1-1, reads DTGVSQNPRHKITKRGQNVTFRCDPISEHNRLYWYRQTLGQGPEFLTYFQNEAQLEKSRLLSDRFSAERPKGSFSTLEIQRTEQGDSAMYLCASSLPSRGTEAFFGQGTRLTVV.

The chain links TRBV29-1 to TRBJ2-2, with D possibly matching TRBD1 (6 bases). CDR3 size: 14 residues. The V end was cut by 5 bases, the J end by 5 bases, with 15 bases between. The germline gives CDR1 SQVTM, CDR2 ANQGSEA. The CDR3 coding sequence is TGCAGCGTTCCGGGACAATCCAGGACCGGGGAGCTGTTTTTT. Protein: CSVPGQSRTGELFF.

This chain connects TRBV5-1 to TRBJ2-6; TRBD1 matches at 7 bases. The CDR3 covers 16 residues. J lost 0 bases, V lost 4 bases, and 4 bases had no gene match. Germline loops: CDR1 SGHRS, CDR2 YFSETQ. DNA for the CDR3: TGCGCCAGCAGCGGGACAGATAGCTCTGGGGCCAACGTCCTGACTTTC. This gives the protein CASSGTDSSGANVLTF.

V usage is TRBV5-3 and J usage is TRBJ1-2; 11 nucleotides align to TRBD1. TRBV5-3 counts as an open reading frame of uncertain function. Trimming at V came to 9 bases and at J to 1 base, leaving 8 bases not matched to a gene. There are 15 residues in the CDR3. Here the CDR3 reads CAIGTGGILNYGYTF. The DNA of the CDR3 is TGTGCCATCGGGACAGGGGGGATACTTAACTATGGCTACACCTTC.

The chain has TRBV18 and TRBJ1-4; D perhaps matches TRBD1 (6 bases). The germline V and J ends were trimmed by 6 bases and 7 bases, with 12 bases remaining between them. CDR3 length equals 13 residues. Germline-derived CDR1 and CDR2 are KGHSH and LQKENI. CDR3 sequence reads: CASSLGQSEKLFF. In nucleotides, the CDR3 is TGTGCCAGCTCTCTTGGACAGAGTGAAAAACTGTTTTTT. The full variable domain, its missing parts supplied by reference TRBV18 and TRBJ1-4, is NAGVMQNPRHLVRRRGQEARLRCSPMKGHSHVYWYRQLPEEGLKFMVYLQKENIIDESGMPKERFSAEFPKEGPSILRIQQVVRGDSAAYFCASSLGQSEKLFFGSGTQLSVL.

The rearrangement links TRBV10-2 to TRBJ1-2, with 9 bases aligning to TRBD1. Looked up from germline, CDR1 is WSHSY and CDR2 is SAAADI. V lost 0 bases, J lost 8 bases, and 7 bases stayed unmatched. The CDR3 is 15 residues long. The CDR3 DNA reads as TGCGCCAGCAGTGAGTCTTCGGGACAGGGAGGCGGCTACACCTTC. Amino acid sequence: CASSESSGQGGGYTF.

The rearrangement joins TRBV13 to TRBJ1-2; D is ambiguous. V lost 0 bases to trimming and J lost 7 bases, with 12 bases between them. Germline V lookup: CDR1 PRHDT, CDR2 FYEKMQ (reference sequence). CDR3 length equals 14 residues. The CDR3 bases are TGTGCCAGCAGCTTAGGAGAGGGAGTCGGTGGCTACACCTTC. Protein sequence: CASSLGEGVGGYTF.

The chain has TRBV10-3 and TRBJ2-5; no reliable D call. The CDR3 length is 11 residues. Germline assignment: CDR1 ENHRY and CDR2 SYGVKD. Trimming stripped 3 bases from V and 5 bases from J, with 4 bases between. The CDR3 sequence: CAISDRETQYF. The CDR3 DNA sequence: TGTGCCATCAGTGACAGGGAGACCCAGTACTTC.

The chain couples TRBV4-3 to TRBJ1-6, with D unresolved. V shed 3 bases and J shed 5 bases, with 17 bases lying between them. Germline lookup yields CDR1 LGHNA and CDR2 YSLEER. The CDR3 extends over 17 amino acids. CDR3 coding DNA: TGCGCCAGCAGCCAGCTACTGGGAGGTTCCGATAATTCACCCCTCCACTTT. It specifies CASSQLLGGSDNSPLHF.

The chain employs TRBV19 and TRBJ2-5, with D possibly TRBD1 on 5 matching bases. In germline, CDR1 is LNHDA, CDR2 SQIVND (reference sequence). This CDR3 spans 11 amino acids. With 4 bases removed from V and 8 bases from J, the gap between germline ends came to 8 bases. The DNA of the CDR3 is TGTGCCAGTAGTAGGGGCTGTACCCAGTACTTC. Translation: CASSRGCTQYF.

DNA of the CDR3: TGTGCCAGCAGTGAAATCGGGGGAGGGACCTACGAGCAGTACTTC. Translated, it gives CASSEIGGGTYEQYF. This chain connects TRBV6-1 to TRBJ2-7, with 7 bases identical to TRBD2. Germline-derived CDR1 and CDR2 are MNHNS and SASEGT. J gave up 2 bases and V 2 bases, and 6 bases lay outside the gene matches. The CDR3 is 15 residues long.

The rearrangement links TRBV2 to TRBJ2-7, with 7 positions matching TRBD2. Germline trimming cut 3 bases from V and 0 bases from J; bases unmatched to any gene: 8. This CDR3 region has 16 residues. CDR1 SNHLY and CDR2 FYNNEI come from the germline V gene. The CDR3 loop is CASSDLAGDSSYEQYF. CDR3 nucleotides: TGTGCCAGCAGTGACCTGGCGGGGGATAGCTCCTACGAGCAGTACTTC.

This rearrangement joins TRBV7-2 to TRBJ2-3; D uncertain. Germline V gives CDR1 SGHTA, CDR2 FQGNSA. The length of the CDR3 is 12 residues. V lost 4 bases, J lost 4 bases, and 6 bases lay in between. As DNA, the CDR3 is TGTGCCAGCAGCTCCGTTGCAGATACGCAGTATTTT. Residues: CASSSVADTQYF.

J is TRBJ2-5 and V is TRBV6-1, with D unresolved. V lost 1 base to trimming and J lost 7 bases, with 10 bases between them. This CDR3 comprises 13 residues. Germline V CDR1 and CDR2: MNHNS, SASEGT. Written as DNA, the CDR3 is TGTGCCAGCAGTGAAGTAGTGCCGGGGACCCAGTACTTC. This encodes CASSEVVPGTQYF.

The gene calls are TRBV6-1 and TRBJ2-7; TRBD1 matches 7 bases. The CDR3 loop spans 14 amino acids. V was pared by 6 bases and J by 2 bases, with 7 bases of the junction left unmatched. Germline values: CDR1 MNHNS, CDR2 SASEGT. As DNA, the CDR3 is TGTGCCAGCAGAGACAGGGAGTGGGCCTACGAGCAGTACTTC. It encodes CASRDREWAYEQYF.

By frequency, this clone is medium-sized (0.01 to 0.1%). The V and J genes are TRBV19 and TRBJ1-1; 7 bases agree with TRBD1. The V and J ends lost 5 bases and 1 base, in that order; junction bases with no gene match: 19. Germline values: CDR1 LNHDA, CDR2 SQIVND (reference sequence). The CDR3 is 19 residues long. In DNA, the CDR3 is TGTGCCAGTAGTCCCCGAACCCTGCCTCTGACAGGGCGGAACACTGAAGCTTTCTTT. This gives the protein CASSPRTLPLTGRNTEAFF.

Written as DNA, the CDR3 is TGTGCCAGTAGGGACAGGGGGAGTGAAGCTTTCTTT. Protein sequence: CASRDRGSEAFF. V gene TRBV19 combines with J gene TRBJ1-1; 10 bases fit TRBD1. Germline V CDR1 and CDR2: LNHDA, SQIVND (reference sequence). Germline trimming cut 6 bases from V and 7 bases from J; bases unmatched to any gene: 2. This CDR3 comprises 12 residues.

J is TRBJ1-2 and V is TRBV7-9, with 7 bases lining up with TRBD1. CDR1 SEHNR and CDR2 FQNEAQ come from the germline V gene (reference sequence). The CDR3 consists of 12 residues. V was clipped by 5 bases and J by 6 bases; unmatched bases: 3. The CDR3: CASSAGQDGYTF. The CDR3 nucleotides read TGTGCCAGCAGCGCCGGACAGGATGGCTACACCTTC.

The V call is TRBV19, the J call TRBJ2-7; D unclear. The V end lost 2 bases, the J end lost 6 bases, and 11 bases lay between the germline ends. The CDR3 spans 13 residues. Germline V gene data show CDR1 as LNHDA and CDR2 as SQIVND (reference sequence). Written as DNA, the CDR3 is TGTGCCAGTAGTATAAAGCCCGTGAGCGAGCAGTACTTC. Protein product: CASSIKPVSEQYF. Full variable domain (outside the CDR3, taken from reference TRBV19 and TRBJ2-7): DGGITQSPKYLFRKEGQNVTLSCEQNLNHDAMYWYRQDPGQGLRLIYYSQIVNDFQKGDIAEGYSVSREKKESFPLTVTSAQKNPTAFYLCASSIKPVSEQYFGPGTRLTVT.

The V call is TRBV6-5, the J call TRBJ1-1; 7 bases fit TRBD1. This CDR3 spans 14 amino acids. V was clipped by 0 bases and J by 4 bases; unmatched bases: 2. Germline V CDR1 and CDR2: MNHEY, SVGAGI. CDR3 in amino acids: CASSYSRDSTEAFF. In DNA, the CDR3 is TGTGCCAGCAGTTACTCGCGGGACAGCACTGAAGCTTTCTTT.

The CDR3 region is CASSYPTSGLDTQYF. CDR3 DNA sequence: TGTGCCAGCAGTTACCCGACTAGCGGGCTAGATACGCAGTATTTT. The V gene is TRBV6-5, the J gene TRBJ2-3, with 10 bases fitting TRBD2. Germline CDR1 is MNHEY and CDR2 is SVGAGI. This CDR3 contains 15 residues. J lost 5 bases, V lost 2 bases, and 4 bases had no gene match.

The chain has TRBV5-1 and TRBJ2-3; D is perhaps TRBD1 (6 bases). CDR3 length: 14 amino acids. The V gene's germline CDR1 is SGHRS and CDR2 YFSETQ. Trimming cost V 1 base and J 4 bases, with 10 bases left between them. The CDR3 is CASSLTGHPDTQYF. DNA of the CDR3: TGCGCCAGCAGCTTGACAGGGCACCCAGATACGCAGTATTTT.

The rearrangement links TRBV7-2 to TRBJ2-7; the D gene is possibly TRBD1 (8 bases). The CDR3 is 13 amino acids. Germline V gene data show CDR1 as SGHTA and CDR2 as FQGNSA. With 6 bases removed from V and 6 bases from J, the gap between germline ends came to 15 bases. CDR3 sequence reads: CASSQDREGEQYF. The CDR3 DNA sequence: TGTGCCAGCAGTCAGGACAGGGAGGGCGAGCAGTACTTC.

V usage is TRBV18 and J usage is TRBJ1-5; possibly TRBD1 for D (5 bases). V lost 1 base, J lost 4 bases, and 14 bases lay in between. The CDR3 is 16 amino acids. CDR1 and CDR2 (germline): KGHSH, LQKENI. CDR3 amino acids: CASSPLQGTENQPQHF. CDR3 nucleotides: TGTGCCAGCTCACCACTCCAGGGAACTGAGAATCAGCCCCAGCATTTT.